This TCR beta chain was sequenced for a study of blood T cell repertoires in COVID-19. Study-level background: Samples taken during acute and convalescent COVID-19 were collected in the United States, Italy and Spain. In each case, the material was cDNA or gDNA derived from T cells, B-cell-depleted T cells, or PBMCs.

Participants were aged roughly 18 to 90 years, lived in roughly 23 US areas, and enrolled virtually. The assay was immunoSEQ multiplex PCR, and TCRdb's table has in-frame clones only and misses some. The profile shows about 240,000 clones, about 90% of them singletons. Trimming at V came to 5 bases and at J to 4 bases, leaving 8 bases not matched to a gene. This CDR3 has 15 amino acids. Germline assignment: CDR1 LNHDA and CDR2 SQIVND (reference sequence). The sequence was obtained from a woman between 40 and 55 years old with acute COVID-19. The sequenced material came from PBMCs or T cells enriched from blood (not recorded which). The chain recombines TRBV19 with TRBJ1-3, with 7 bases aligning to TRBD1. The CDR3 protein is CASSRGTEIGNTIYF. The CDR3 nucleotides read TGTGCCAGTAGTCGGGGGACAGAAATCGGAAACACCATATATTTT.